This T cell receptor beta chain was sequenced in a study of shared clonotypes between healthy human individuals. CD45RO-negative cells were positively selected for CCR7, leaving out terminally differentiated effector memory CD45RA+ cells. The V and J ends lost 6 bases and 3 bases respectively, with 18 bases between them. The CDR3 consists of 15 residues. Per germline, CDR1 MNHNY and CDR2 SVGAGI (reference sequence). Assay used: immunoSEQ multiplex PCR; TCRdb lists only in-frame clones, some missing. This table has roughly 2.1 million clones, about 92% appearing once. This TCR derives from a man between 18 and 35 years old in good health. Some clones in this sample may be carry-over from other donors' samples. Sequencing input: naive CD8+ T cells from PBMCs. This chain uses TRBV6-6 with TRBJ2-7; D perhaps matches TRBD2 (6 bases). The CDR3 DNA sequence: TGTGCCAGCAGCCCTCAGGCTAGCGAAAACTACGAGCAGTACTTC. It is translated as CASSPQASENYEQYF.